A single sample is the source of the 4 T cell receptor beta chains below, sequenced in a study of cytomegalovirus exposure and HLA in healthy donors. 13 Jbeta primers and 60 Vbeta primers were used for the PCR. Sequencing used immunoSEQ multiplex PCR; TCRdb keeps in-frame clones, though not all of them. The sample data list under 200,000 clones. The sample comprised PBMCs. These receptors were taken from a woman aged 18-35 years in good health and CMV-seropositive.

This chain uses TRBV25-1 with TRBJ2-7, with 10 bases fitting TRBD1. J gave up 8 bases and V 0 bases, and 10 bases lay outside the gene matches. CDR3 length equals 16 residues. Germline lookup yields CDR1 MGHDK and CDR2 SYGVNS. This CDR3 reads CASSEYTRDRGGQQYF. The CDR3 DNA sequence: TGTGCCAGCAGTGAATATACCCGGGACAGGGGTGGACAGCAGTACTTC.

The CDR3 here is CASSQAQGGTQYF. The CDR3 nucleotides are TGCGCCAGCAGCCAGGCCCAGGGAGGGACCCAGTACTTC. The gene calls are TRBV4-3 and TRBJ2-5, with D maybe TRBD2 (6 bases). Trimming stripped 3 bases from V and 7 bases from J, with 12 bases between. CDR1 and CDR2 (germline): LGHNA, YSLEER. The CDR3 is 13 residues long.

The rearrangement uses TRBV9 and TRBJ1-2; 9 nucleotides line up with TRBD1. V shed 3 bases and J 3 bases; nucleotides not matched to a gene: 3. From germline, CDR1 is SGDLS and CDR2 YYNGEE. The CDR3 runs to 14 residues. This CDR3 reads CASSGTGGDYGYTF. DNA for the CDR3: TGTGCCAGCAGCGGTACAGGGGGCGACTATGGCTACACCTTC.

This chain uses TRBV11-3 with TRBJ2-2, with TRBD1 matching over 9 bases. Germline V gives CDR1 SGHNT, CDR2 YENEEA. Trimming removed 5 bases from V and 2 bases from J; junction bases left unmatched: 3. The CDR3 is made up of 15 amino acids. Here the CDR3 reads CASSRDRANTGELFF. The DNA of the CDR3 is TGTGCCAGCAGCCGGGACAGGGCAAACACCGGGGAGCTGTTTTTT.